The count of the clone carrying this TCR beta chain is one. This specimen belongs to a study of control samples from healthy donors and cancer patients. Germline values: CDR1 MGHDK, CDR2 SYGVNS. Trimming removed 4 bases at V and 0 bases at J, with 9 bases between. The CDR3 sequence is 14 residues long. Assay: immunoSEQ multiplex PCR; the TCRdb copy retains only in-frame clones and omits some. The repertoire holds about 95,000 clones, 88% seen once, with about an eighth in the top ten. The gene calls are TRBV25-1 and TRBJ2-5, with D possibly TRBD2 on 5 matching bases. The material sequenced was blood. The sequence came from a woman aged 70-85 years in good health. In DNA, the CDR3 is TGTGCCAGCAGTGCTACGGACTACCAAGAGACCCAGTACTTC. Translated: CASSATDYQETQYF.